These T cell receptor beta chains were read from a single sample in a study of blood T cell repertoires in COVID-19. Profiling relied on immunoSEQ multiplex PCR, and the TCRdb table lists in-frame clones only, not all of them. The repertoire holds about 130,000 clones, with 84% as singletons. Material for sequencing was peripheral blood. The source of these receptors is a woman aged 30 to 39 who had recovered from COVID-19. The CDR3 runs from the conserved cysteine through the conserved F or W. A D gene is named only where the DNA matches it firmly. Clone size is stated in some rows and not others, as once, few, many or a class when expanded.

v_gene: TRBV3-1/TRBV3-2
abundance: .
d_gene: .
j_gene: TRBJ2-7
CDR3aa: CASSLNYEQYF
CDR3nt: TGTGCCAGCAGCCTAAACTACGAGCAGTACTTC

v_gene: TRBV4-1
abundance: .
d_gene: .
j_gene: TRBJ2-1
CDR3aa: CASSQVFGPSSYNEQFF
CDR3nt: TGCGCCAGCAGCCAAGTCTTTGGTCCGAGCTCCTACAATGAGCAGTTCTTC

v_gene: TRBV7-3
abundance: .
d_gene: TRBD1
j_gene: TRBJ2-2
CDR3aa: CASSLRTGETGELFF
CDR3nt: TGTGCCAGCAGCCTTAGGACAGGGGAAACCGGGGAGCTGTTTTTT

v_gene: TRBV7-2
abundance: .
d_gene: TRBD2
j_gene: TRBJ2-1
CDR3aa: CASSVTSGTYNEQFF
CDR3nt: TGTGCCAGCAGCGTCACTAGCGGGACCTACAATGAGCAGTTCTTC

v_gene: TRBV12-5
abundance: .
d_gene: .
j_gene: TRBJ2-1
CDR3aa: CASGLDFAVSSYNEQFF
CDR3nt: TGTGCTAGTGGTTTGGACTTCGCGGTTAGCTCCTACAATGAGCAGTTCTTC

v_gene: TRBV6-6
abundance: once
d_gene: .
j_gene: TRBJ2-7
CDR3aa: CASSPQGYEQYF
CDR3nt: TGTGCCAGCAGTCCCCAGGGGTACGAGCAGTACTTC

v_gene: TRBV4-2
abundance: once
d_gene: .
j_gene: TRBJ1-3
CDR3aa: CASSLGPGDSGNTIYF
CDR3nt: TGTGCCAGCAGCCTGGGACCGGGGGACTCTGGAAACACCATATATTTT

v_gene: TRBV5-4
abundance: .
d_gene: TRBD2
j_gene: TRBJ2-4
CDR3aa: CASKAGTSGRNIQYF
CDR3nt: TGTGCCAGCAAAGCCGGGACTAGCGGGAGAAACATTCAGTACTTC

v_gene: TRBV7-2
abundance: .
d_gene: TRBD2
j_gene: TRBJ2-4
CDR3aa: CASSHSGGWNIQYF
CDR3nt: TGTGCCAGCAGCCATAGCGGGGGGTGGAACATTCAGTACTTC

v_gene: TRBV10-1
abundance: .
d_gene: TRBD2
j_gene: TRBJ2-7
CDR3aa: CASSESLAGGRIAEQYF
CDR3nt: TGCGCCAGCAGTGAGTCGTTGGCGGGAGGGAGGATCGCGGAGCAGTACTTC

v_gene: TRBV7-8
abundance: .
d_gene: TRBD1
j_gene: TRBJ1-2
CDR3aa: CASSLEGQGAWGYTF
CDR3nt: TGTGCCAGCAGCTTAGAGGGACAGGGGGCTTGGGGCTACACCTTC

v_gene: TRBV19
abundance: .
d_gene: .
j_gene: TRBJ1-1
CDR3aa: CASSIRGAIGTEAFF
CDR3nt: TGTGCCAGTAGTATCCGAGGCGCGATAGGCACTGAAGCTTTCTTT

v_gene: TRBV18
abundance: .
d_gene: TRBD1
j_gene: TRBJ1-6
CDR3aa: CASSQGQAFSPLHF
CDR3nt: TGTGCCAGCTCACAGGGACAGGCGTTTTCACCCCTCCACTTT

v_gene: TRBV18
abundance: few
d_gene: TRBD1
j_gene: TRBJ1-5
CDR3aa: CASSPALDREQPQHF
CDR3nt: TGTGCCAGCTCACCCGCTTTAGACAGGGAGCAGCCCCAGCATTTT

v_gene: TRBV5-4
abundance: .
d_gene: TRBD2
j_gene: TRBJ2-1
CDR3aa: CASSLLLAGSYNEQFF
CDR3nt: TGTGCCAGCAGCTTGTTATTAGCGGGGTCCTACAATGAGCAGTTCTTC

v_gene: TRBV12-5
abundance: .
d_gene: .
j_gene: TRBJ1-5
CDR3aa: CASGFGQVQHF
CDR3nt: TGTGCTAGTGGTTTCGGTCAGGTCCAGCATTTT

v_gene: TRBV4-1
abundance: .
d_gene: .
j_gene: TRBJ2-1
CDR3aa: CASSQTPGLLSDEQFF
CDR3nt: TGCGCCAGCAGCCAAACGCCGGGACTCCTAAGCGATGAGCAGTTCTTC

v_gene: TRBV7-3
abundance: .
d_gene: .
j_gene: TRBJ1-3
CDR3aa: CASSLGPRGSAGNTIYF
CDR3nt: TGTGCCAGCAGCTTGGGCCCCAGGGGAAGCGCTGGAAACACCATATATTTT

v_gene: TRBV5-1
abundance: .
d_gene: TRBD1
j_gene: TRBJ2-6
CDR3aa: CASSIIQGSAGANVLTF
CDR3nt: TGCGCCAGCAGCATAATACAGGGGTCGGCTGGGGCCAACGTCCTGACTTTC

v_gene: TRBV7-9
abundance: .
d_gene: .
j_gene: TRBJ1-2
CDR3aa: CASSLSSTQTGYTF
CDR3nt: TGTGCCAGCAGCTTGTCGAGCACACAGACTGGCTACACCTTC

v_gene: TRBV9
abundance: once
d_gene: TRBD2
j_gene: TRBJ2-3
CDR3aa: CASSPRAREGAGTDTQYF
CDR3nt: TGTGCCAGCAGCCCTCGGGCGCGGGAGGGGGCGGGCACAGATACGCAGTATTTT

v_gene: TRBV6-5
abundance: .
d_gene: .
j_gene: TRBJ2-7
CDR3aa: CASTSGHPRSEQYF
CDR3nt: TGTGCCAGCACGTCGGGACACCCTCGAAGCGAGCAGTACTTC

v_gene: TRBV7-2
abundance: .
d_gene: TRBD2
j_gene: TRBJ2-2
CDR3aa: CASSFVGGARYTGELFF
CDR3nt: TGTGCCAGCAGCTTCGTCGGGGGGGCTCGGTACACCGGGGAGCTGTTTTTT

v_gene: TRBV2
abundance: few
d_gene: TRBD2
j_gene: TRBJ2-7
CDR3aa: CASSEARLAGVSEQYF
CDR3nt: TGTGCCAGCAGTGAAGCCCGGCTAGCGGGAGTATCCGAGCAGTACTTC

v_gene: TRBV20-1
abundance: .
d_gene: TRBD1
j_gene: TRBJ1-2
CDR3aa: CSASSNLGRDRVVGGYTF
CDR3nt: TGCAGTGCTAGTAGCAATCTTGGCCGGGACAGGGTTGTAGGCGGCTACACCTTC

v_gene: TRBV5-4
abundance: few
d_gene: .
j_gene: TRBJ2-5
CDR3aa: CASSLLQGLPQETQYF
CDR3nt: TGTGCCAGCAGCCTCCTCCAGGGATTGCCGCAAGAGACCCAGTACTTC

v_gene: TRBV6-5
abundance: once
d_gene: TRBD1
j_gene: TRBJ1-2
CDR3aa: CASSDRHYGYTF
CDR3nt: TGTGCCAGTTCGGACAGGCACTATGGCTACACCTTC

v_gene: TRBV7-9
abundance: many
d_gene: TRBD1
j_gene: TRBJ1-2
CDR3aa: CASSITGVNYGYTF
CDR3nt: TGTGCCAGCAGCATAACAGGGGTTAACTATGGCTACACCTTC

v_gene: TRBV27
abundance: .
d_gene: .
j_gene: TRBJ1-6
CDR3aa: CASSLNASPLHF
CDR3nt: TGTGCCAGCAGTTTGAATGCGTCACCCCTCCACTTT

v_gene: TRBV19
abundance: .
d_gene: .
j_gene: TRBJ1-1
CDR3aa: CASSIERGTEAFF
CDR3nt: TGTGCCAGTAGTATAGAAAGGGGTACTGAAGCTTTCTTT

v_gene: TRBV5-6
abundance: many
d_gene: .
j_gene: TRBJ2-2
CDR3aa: CASSPVAKNTGELFF
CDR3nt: TGTGCCAGCAGCCCGGTAGCAAAAAACACCGGGGAGCTGTTTTTT

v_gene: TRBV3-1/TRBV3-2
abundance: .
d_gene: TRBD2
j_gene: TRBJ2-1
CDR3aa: CASSPWTSGNQQFF
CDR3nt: TGTGCCAGCAGCCCCTGGACTAGCGGGAACCAGCAGTTCTTC

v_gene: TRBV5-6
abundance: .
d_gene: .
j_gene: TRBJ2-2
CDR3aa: CASSLGDKGVTGELFF
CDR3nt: TGTGCCAGCAGCTTGGGCGATAAGGGAGTAACCGGGGAGCTGTTTTTT

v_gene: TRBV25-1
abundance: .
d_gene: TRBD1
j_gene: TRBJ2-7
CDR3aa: CASSEWGQGADEQYF
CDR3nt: TGTGCCAGCAGTGAATGGGGACAGGGGGCGGATGAGCAGTACTTC

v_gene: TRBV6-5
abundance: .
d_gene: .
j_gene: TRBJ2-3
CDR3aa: CASSQGSFSTDTQYF
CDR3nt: TGTGCCAGCAGCCAGGGGTCGTTTAGCACAGATACGCAGTATTTT

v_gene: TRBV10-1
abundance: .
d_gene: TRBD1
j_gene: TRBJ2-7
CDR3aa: CASSEYGTGVYEQYF
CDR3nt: TGCGCCAGCAGTGAGTACGGGACAGGGGTTTACGAGCAGTACTTC

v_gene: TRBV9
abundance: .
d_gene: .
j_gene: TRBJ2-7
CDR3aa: CASSVVGSGGEQYF
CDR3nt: TGTGCCAGCAGCGTAGTTGGGTCCGGGGGCGAGCAGTACTTC

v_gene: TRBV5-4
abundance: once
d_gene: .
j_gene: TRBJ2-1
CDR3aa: CASSPSSYNEQFF
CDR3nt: TGTGCCAGCAGCCCTAGCTCCTACAATGAGCAGTTCTTC

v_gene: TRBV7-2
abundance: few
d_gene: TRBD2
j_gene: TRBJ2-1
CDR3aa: CASSLARRLAGGNEQFF
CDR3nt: TGTGCCAGCAGCTTAGCGCGGAGACTAGCGGGAGGGAATGAGCAGTTCTTC

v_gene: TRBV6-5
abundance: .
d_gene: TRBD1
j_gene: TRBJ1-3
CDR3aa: CASRLTGAGNTIYF
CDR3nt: TGTGCCAGCAGACTGACAGGGGCTGGAAACACCATATATTTT

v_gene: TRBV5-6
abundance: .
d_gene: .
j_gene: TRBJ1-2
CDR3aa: CASGGRGYYGYTF
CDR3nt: TGTGCCTCGGGAGGAAGGGGTTACTATGGCTACACCTTC

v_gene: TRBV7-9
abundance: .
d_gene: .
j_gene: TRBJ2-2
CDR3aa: CASSFTQNTGELFF
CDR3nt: TGTGCCAGCAGCTTCACACAGAACACCGGGGAGCTGTTTTTT

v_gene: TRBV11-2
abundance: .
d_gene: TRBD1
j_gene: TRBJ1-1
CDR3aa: CASSEGQGETFF
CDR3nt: TGTGCCAGCAGCGAAGGACAGGGGGAAACTTTCTTT